The 11 T cell receptor beta chains in this list originate from one sample, sequenced in a study of cytomegalovirus exposure and HLA in healthy donors. The PCR had 60 Vbeta and 13 Jbeta primers. TCRdb's copy holds only in-frame clones and misses some; the assay was immunoSEQ multiplex PCR. The sample has approximately 79,000 clones, around four fifths seen once. What was sequenced was PBMCs. These receptors were collected from a boy aged 10-17 years in good health and CMV-seronegative.

V usage is TRBV7-9 and J usage is TRBJ2-7; TRBD1 is a possible D gene (6 bases). Germline CDR1 is SEHNR and CDR2 is FQNEAQ (reference sequence). Trimming shortened V by 5 bases and J by 6 bases, and 17 bases separated the two germline ends. The CDR3 runs to 14 residues. The CDR3 DNA sequence: TGTGCCAGCAGCAAGGACAGATCCATTGGCGAGCAGTACTTC. Translating gives CASSKDRSIGEQYF.

J is TRBJ2-1 and V is TRBV29-1; D possibly corresponds to TRBD1 (5 bases). The CDR3 consists of 13 residues. V was shortened by 4 bases and J by 4 bases, with 11 bases between the two germline ends. Germline CDR1 reads SQVTM; CDR2 reads ANQGSEA. CDR3 nucleotide sequence: TGCAGCGTTGTGACAGAGTCTTACAATGAGCAGTTCTTC. Amino acid sequence: CSVVTESYNEQFF.

The J gene is TRBJ1-1, the V gene TRBV5-1; TRBD1 might be the D (5 bases). Germline V gene sequence: CDR1 SGHRS, CDR2 YFSETQ. The CDR3 extends over 14 amino acids. The V gene lost 0 bases and the J gene lost 4 bases, with 10 bases spanning the gap. CDR3 in DNA: TGCGCCAGCAGCTTGGACGCGGGGCTCACTGAAGCTTTCTTT. Its translation is CASSLDAGLTEAFF.

This clone was counted between two and nine times. J is TRBJ2-3 and V is TRBV7-8, with 9 nucleotides matching TRBD1. After removal of 5 bases from V and 2 bases from J, the junction contained 8 bases not matched to a gene. The germline gives CDR1 SGHVS, CDR2 FQNEAQ. The CDR3 is 16 amino acids. Written as DNA, the CDR3 is TGTGCCAGCAGCCGCCGGACAGGGGAGCCCACAGATACGCAGTATTTT. Encoded protein: CASSRRTGEPTDTQYF. Looking up the rest from reference TRBV7-8 and TRBJ2-3 gives the full variable domain: GAGVSQSPRYKVAKRGQDVALRCDPISGHVSLFWYQQALGQGPEFLTYFQNEAQLDKSGLPSDRFFAERPEGSVSTLKIQRTQQEDSAVYLCASSRRTGEPTDTQYFGPGTRLTVL.

This clone was seen a few times. The genes are TRBV5-6 and TRBJ2-6; 7 bases match TRBD1. The trim removed 8 bases at V and 4 bases at J, leaving 3 bases unmatched. Germline CDR1 reads SGHDT; CDR2 reads YYEEEE. The CDR3 extends over 13 amino acids. The CDR3 loop is CASTGVGANVLTF. In DNA form, the CDR3 reads TGTGCCAGTACAGGGGTCGGGGCCAACGTCCTGACTTTC.

The gene calls are TRBV9 and TRBJ1-2; weak D call: TRBD1 (5 bases). The germline V and J ends were trimmed by 3 bases and 5 bases, with 11 bases remaining between them. Germline CDR1 is SGDLS and CDR2 is YYNGEE. CDR3 length: 13 residues. DNA for the CDR3: TGTGCCAGCAGCGGCGTGGGGGGTTATGGCTACACCTTC. It is translated as CASSGVGGYGYTF. Combining the CDR3 with reference TRBV9 and TRBJ1-2 gives the whole variable domain DSGVTQTPKHLITATGQRVTLRCSPRSGDLSVYWYQQSLDQGLQFLIQYYNGEERAKGNILERFSAQQFPDLHSELNLSSLELGDSALYFCASSGVGGYGYTFGSGTRLTVV.

V usage is TRBV5-6 and J usage is TRBJ1-5; a possible D gene is TRBD1 (5 bases). Germline-derived CDR1 and CDR2 are SGHDT and YYEEEE. The CDR3 has 14 amino acids. Trimming shortened V by 4 bases and J by 5 bases, and 13 bases separated the two germline ends. CDR3 DNA sequence: TGTGCCAGCAGCCCTTTTGGGGCCGATCAGCCCCAGCATTTT. Encoded protein: CASSPFGADQPQHF.

This chain's CDR3 is CASSPQPGLAGLSSYEQYF. The CDR3 DNA is TGTGCCAGCAGCCCCCAACCGGGACTAGCGGGGCTGAGCTCCTACGAGCAGTACTTC. The genes are TRBV14 and TRBJ2-7; 13 bases match TRBD2. CDR3 length equals 19 residues. Germline V gene sequence: CDR1 SGHDN, CDR2 FVKESK. V lost 4 bases and J lost 0; bases outside the gene matches: 12.

A word on this clone: Other nucleotide sequences from this sample produce the same CDR3. This CDR3 reads CASSLFRNTEAFF. As DNA, the CDR3 is TGTGCCAGCAGTTTATTCAGGAACACTGAAGCTTTCTTT. The chain carries TRBV27 and TRBJ1-1; D not certain. There are 13 residues in the CDR3. Germline V gene lookup returns CDR1 MNHEY and CDR2 SMNVEV (reference sequence). The germline V and J ends were trimmed by 1 base and 1 base, with 4 bases remaining between them.

V and J are TRBV28 and TRBJ2-3; TRBD1 aligns across 8 bases. V trimming: 6 bases; J trimming: 4 bases; junction bases outside the gene matches: 3. From germline, CDR1 is MDHEN and CDR2 SYDVKM. The CDR3 covers 13 residues. The CDR3 nucleotides read TGTGCCAGCAGGCAGGGGGCGGCAGATACGCAGTATTTT. Translation gives CASRQGAADTQYF. Full variable domain (missing parts from reference TRBV28 and TRBJ2-3): DVKVTQSSRYLVKRTGEKVFLECVQDMDHENMFWYRQDPGLGLRLIYFSYDVKMKEKGDIPEGYSVSREKKERFSLILESASTNQTSMYLCASRQGAADTQYFGPGTRLTVL.

The chain joins TRBV2 to TRBJ2-7, with D perhaps TRBD1 (5 bases). The V and J ends lost 4 bases and 4 bases respectively, with 11 bases between them. The CDR3 has 13 amino acids. The germline V gene encodes CDR1 SNHLY and CDR2 FYNNEI. This CDR3 is CASSAIRGYEQYF. CDR3 nucleotides: TGTGCCAGCAGTGCAATAAGGGGTTACGAGCAGTACTTC. Complete variable domain (other parts from reference TRBV2 and TRBJ2-7): EPEVTQTPSHQVTQMGQEVILRCVPISNHLYFYWYRQILGQKVEFLVSFYNNEISEKSEIFDDQFSVERPDGSNFTLKIRSTKLEDSAMYFCASSAIRGYEQYFGPGTRLTVT.